This T cell receptor beta chain derives from a study of blood T cell repertoires in COVID-19. V was clipped by 0 bases and J by 0 bases, with 9 bases between them. The CDR3 is made up of 17 amino acids. Germline CDR1 is SGHDN and CDR2 is FVKESK. TCRdb's table, derived via immunoSEQ multiplex PCR, lists solely in-frame clones and lacks some. The sample records some 250,000 clones, about 86% being singletons. Material: peripheral blood. The chain joins TRBV14 to TRBJ1-6; D not resolved. This TCR came from an elderly woman with acute or convalescent COVID-19. CDR3 residues: CASSQDKKSSYNSPLHF. The CDR3 DNA reads as TGTGCCAGCAGCCAAGATAAGAAGAGCTCCTATAATTCACCCCTCCACTTT.